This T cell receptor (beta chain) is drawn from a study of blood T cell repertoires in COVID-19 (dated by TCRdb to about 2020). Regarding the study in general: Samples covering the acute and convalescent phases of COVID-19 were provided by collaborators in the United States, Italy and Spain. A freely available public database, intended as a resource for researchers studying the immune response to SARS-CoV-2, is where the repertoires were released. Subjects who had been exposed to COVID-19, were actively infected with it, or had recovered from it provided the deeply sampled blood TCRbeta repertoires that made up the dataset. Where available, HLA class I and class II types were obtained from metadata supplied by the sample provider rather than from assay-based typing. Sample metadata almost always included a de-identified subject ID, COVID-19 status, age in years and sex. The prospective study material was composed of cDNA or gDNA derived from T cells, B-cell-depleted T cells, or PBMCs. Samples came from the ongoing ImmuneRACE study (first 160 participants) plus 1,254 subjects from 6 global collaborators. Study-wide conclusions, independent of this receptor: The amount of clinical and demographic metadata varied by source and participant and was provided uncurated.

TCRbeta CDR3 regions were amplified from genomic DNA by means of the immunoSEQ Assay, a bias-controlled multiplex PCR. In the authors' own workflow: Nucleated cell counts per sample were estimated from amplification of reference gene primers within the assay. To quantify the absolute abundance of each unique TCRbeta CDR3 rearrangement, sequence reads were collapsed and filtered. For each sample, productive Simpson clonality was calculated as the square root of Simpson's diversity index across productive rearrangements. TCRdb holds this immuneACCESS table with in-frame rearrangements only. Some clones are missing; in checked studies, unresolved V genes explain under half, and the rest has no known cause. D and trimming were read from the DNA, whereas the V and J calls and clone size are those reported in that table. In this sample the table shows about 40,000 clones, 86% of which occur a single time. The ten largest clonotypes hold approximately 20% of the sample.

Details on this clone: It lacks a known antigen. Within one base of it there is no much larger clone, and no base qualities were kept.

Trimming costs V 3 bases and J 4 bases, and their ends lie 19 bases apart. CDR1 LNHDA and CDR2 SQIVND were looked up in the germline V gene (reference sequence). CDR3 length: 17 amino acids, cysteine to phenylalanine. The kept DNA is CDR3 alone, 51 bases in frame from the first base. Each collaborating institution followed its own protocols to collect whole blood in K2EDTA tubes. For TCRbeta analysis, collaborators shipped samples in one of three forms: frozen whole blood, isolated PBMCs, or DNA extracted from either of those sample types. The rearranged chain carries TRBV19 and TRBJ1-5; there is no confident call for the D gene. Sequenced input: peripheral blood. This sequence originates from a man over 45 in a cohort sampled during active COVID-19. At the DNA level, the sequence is TGTGCCAGTAGTATCGTTCTGGGTGGCAAGGAGAATCAGCCCCAGCATTTT. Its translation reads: CASSIVLGGKENQPQHF.